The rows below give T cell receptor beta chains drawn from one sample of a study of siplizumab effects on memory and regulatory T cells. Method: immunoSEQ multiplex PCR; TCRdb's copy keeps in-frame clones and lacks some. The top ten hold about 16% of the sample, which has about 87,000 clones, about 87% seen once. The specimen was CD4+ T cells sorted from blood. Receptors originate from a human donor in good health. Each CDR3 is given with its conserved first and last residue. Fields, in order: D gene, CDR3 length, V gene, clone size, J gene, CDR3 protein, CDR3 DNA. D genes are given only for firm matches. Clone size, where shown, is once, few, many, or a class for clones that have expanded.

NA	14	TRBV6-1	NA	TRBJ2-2	CASSLQGNTGELFF	TGTGCCAGCAGTTTACAGGGAAACACCGGGGAGCTGTTTTTT
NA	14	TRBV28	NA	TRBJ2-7	CASSQFDRPYEQYF	TGTGCCAGCAGTCAATTCGATCGCCCCTACGAGCAGTACTTC
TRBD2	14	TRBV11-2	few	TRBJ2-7	CASSSSGHSYEQYF	TGTGCCAGCAGCTCTAGCGGGCACTCCTACGAGCAGTACTTC
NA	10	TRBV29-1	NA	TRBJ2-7	CSVGSYEQYF	TGCAGCGTTGGGAGCTACGAGCAGTACTTC
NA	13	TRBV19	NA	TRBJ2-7	CATRRGSSYEQYF	TGTGCCACCAGACGAGGTAGTTCCTACGAGCAGTACTTC
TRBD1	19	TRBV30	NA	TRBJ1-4	CAWSTKPGQGVATNEKLFF	TGTGCCTGGAGTACTAAGCCGGGACAGGGGGTTGCAACTAATGAAAAACTGTTTTTT
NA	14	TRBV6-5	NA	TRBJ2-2	CASRLQANTGELFF	TGTGCCAGCAGGCTACAGGCGAACACCGGGGAGCTGTTTTTT
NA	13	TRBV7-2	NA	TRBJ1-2	CASSFPGVAGYTF	TGTGCCAGCAGCTTCCCAGGGGTCGCTGGCTACACCTTC
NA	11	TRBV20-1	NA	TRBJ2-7	CSASRSSEQYF	TGCAGTGCTAGTAGGTCCTCCGAGCAGTACTTC
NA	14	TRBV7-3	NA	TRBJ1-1	CASSLRGGGTEAFF	TGTGCCAGCAGCTTACGGGGAGGGGGCACTGAAGCTTTCTTT
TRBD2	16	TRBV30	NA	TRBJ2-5	CAWRQGLAGVGETQYF	TGTGCCTGGAGGCAGGGACTAGCGGGAGTTGGGGAGACCCAGTACTTC
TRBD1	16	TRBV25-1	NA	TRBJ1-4	CASSDPDRGTNEKLFF	TGTGCCAGCAGTGACCCTGACAGGGGAACTAATGAAAAACTGTTTTTT
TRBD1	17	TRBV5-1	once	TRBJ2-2	CASSTGVGTGNTGELFF	TGCGCCAGCAGCACCGGAGTCGGGACAGGGAACACCGGGGAGCTGTTTTTT
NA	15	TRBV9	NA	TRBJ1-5	CASSVGGEGGQPQHF	TGTGCCAGCAGCGTAGGAGGTGAGGGAGGTCAGCCCCAGCATTTT
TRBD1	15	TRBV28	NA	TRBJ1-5	CASSSLGGGGQPQHF	TGTGCCAGCAGTTCCCTGGGAGGGGGCGGACAGCCCCAGCATTTT
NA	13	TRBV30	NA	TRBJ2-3	CAWSLTGRDTQYF	TGTGCCTGGAGTCTTACAGGGAGGGATACGCAGTATTTT
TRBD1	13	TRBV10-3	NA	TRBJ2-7	CAISDLTGHEQYF	TGTGCCATCAGTGATCTGACAGGGCACGAGCAGTACTTC
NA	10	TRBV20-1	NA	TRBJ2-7	CSAMTGPSYF	TGCAGTGCTATGACAGGCCCCTCGTACTTC
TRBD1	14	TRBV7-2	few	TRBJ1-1	CASSLYAGGTEAFF	TGTGCCAGCAGCTTATATGCAGGGGGAACTGAAGCTTTCTTT
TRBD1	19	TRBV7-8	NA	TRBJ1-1	CASSLLRGQGARMNTEAFF	TGTGCCAGCAGCCTACTACGGGGGCAGGGGGCGAGGATGAACACTGAAGCTTTCTTT
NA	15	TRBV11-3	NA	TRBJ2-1	CASSLGIQQYNEQFF	TGTGCCAGCAGCTTAGGAATTCAACAGTACAATGAGCAGTTCTTC
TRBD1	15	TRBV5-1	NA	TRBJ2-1	CASSGRDRSYNEQFF	TGCGCCAGCAGCGGCCGGGACAGAAGCTACAATGAGCAGTTCTTC
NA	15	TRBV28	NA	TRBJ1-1	CASSPPPAGYTEAFF	TGTGCCAGCAGTCCACCCCCGGCAGGGTATACCGAAGCTTTCTTT
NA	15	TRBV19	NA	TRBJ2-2	CASTDPGPQTGELFF	TGTGCCAGTACCGACCCGGGACCCCAAACCGGGGAGCTGTTTTTT
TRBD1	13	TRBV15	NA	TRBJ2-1	CATNRGGPNEQFF	TGTGCCACCAACCGAGGGGGCCCCAATGAGCAGTTCTTC
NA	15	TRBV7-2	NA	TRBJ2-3	CASSDLAASTDTQYF	TGTGCCAGCAGCGACTTAGCGGCTAGCACAGATACGCAGTATTTT
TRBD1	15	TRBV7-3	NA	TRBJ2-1	CASSPGTASYNEQFF	TGTGCCAGCAGCCCAGGGACAGCTTCCTACAATGAGCAGTTCTTC
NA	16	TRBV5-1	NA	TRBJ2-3	CASSFILATGADTQYF	TGCGCCAGCAGCTTCATACTAGCAACGGGAGCAGATACGCAGTATTTT
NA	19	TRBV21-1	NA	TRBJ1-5	CASQSRDRALEHSNQPQHF	TGTGCCAGCCAGTCAAGGGACAGGGCGCTAGAGCATAGCAATCAGCCCCAGCATTTT
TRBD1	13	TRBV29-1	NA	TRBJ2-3	CSVDRGTTDTQYF	TGCAGCGTTGACAGGGGGACCACAGATACGCAGTATTTT
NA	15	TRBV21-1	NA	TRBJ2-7	CASSNSAQGSYEQYF	TGTGCCAGCAGCAACTCGGCACAGGGCTCCTACGAGCAGTACTTC
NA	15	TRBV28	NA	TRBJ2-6	CASRPRYSGANVLTF	TGTGCCAGCAGGCCACGGTACTCTGGGGCCAACGTCCTGACTTTC
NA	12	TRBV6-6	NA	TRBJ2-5	CASSRDGGTQYF	TGTGCCAGCAGTCGCGACGGGGGGACCCAGTACTTC
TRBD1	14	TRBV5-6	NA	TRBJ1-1	CASSWGQRNTEAFF	TGTGCCAGCAGCTGGGGACAGAGGAACACTGAAGCTTTCTTT
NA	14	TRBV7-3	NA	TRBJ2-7	CASSLTGIGDEQYF	TGTGCCAGCAGCCTGACGGGCATAGGGGACGAGCAGTACTTC
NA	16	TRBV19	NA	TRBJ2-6	CASSMWASSGANVLTF	TGTGCCAGTAGTATGTGGGCTAGCTCTGGGGCCAACGTCCTGACTTTC
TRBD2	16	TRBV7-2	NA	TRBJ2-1	CASSFPPSGRGNEQFF	TGTGCCAGCAGCTTCCCGCCCAGCGGGAGAGGGAATGAGCAGTTCTTC
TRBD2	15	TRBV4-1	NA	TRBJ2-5	CASSQDPAGGETQYF	TGCGCCAGCAGCCAAGACCCAGCGGGAGGAGAGACCCAGTACTTC
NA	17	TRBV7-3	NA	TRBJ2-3	CASSSRGSGHGGDTQYF	TGTGCCAGCAGCTCGAGGGGCAGCGGACACGGGGGAGATACGCAGTATTTT
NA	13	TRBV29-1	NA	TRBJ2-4	CSVDGQGLNIQYF	TGCAGCGTTGACGGGCAGGGCCTAAACATTCAGTACTTC
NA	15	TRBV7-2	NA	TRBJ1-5	CASSLDGKYNQPQHF	TGTGCCAGCAGCTTAGACGGGAAGTACAATCAGCCCCAGCATTTT
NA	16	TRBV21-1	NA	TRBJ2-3	CASSKECGNRADTQYF	TGTGCCAGCAGCAAAGAGTGTGGGAATAGGGCGGATACGCAGTATTTT
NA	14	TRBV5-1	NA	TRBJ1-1	CASSQNWGNTEAFF	TGCGCCAGCAGCCAGAATTGGGGGAACACTGAAGCTTTCTTT
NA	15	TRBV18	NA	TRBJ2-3	CASSPPIGIADTQYF	TGTGCCAGCTCACCACCGATCGGGATAGCAGATACGCAGTATTTT
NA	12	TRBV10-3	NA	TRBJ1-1	CAISDGRGEAFF	TGTGCCATCAGCGACGGACGTGGTGAAGCTTTCTTT
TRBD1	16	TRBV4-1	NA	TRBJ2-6	CASSHGQGSGANVLTF	TGCGCCAGCAGCCACGGACAGGGGTCTGGGGCCAACGTCCTGACTTTC
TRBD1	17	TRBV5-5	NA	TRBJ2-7	CASDSAIPGQGAYEQYF	TGTGCCAGCGACTCTGCTATCCCGGGACAGGGGGCCTACGAGCAGTACTTC
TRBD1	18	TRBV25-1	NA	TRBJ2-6	CASSVYGTGGIGANVLTF	TGTGCCAGCAGTGTCTACGGGACAGGGGGCATTGGGGCCAACGTCCTGACTTTC
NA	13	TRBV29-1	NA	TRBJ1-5	CSVARGSNQPQHF	TGCAGCGTTGCAAGGGGTAGCAATCAGCCCCAGCATTTT
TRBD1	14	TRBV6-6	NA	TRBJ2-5	CASTPRGSKETQYF	TGTGCCAGCACCCCCAGGGGGTCAAAGGAGACCCAGTACTTC